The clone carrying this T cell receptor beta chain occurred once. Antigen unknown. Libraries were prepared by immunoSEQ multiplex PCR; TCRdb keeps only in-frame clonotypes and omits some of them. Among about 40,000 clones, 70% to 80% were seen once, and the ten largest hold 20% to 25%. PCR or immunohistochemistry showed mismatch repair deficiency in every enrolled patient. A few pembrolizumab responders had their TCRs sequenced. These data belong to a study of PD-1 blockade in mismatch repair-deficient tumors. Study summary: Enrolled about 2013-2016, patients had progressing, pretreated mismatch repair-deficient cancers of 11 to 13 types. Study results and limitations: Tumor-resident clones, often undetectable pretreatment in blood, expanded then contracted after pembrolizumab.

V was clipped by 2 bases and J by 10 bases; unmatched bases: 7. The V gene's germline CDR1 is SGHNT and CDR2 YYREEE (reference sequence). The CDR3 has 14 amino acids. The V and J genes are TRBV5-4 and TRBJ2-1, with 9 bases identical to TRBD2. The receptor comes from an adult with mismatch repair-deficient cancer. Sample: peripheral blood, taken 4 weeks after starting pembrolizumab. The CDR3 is CASSFSGSFIEQFF. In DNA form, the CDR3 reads TGTGCCAGCAGCTTTAGCGGGAGTTTTATCGAGCAGTTCTTC.